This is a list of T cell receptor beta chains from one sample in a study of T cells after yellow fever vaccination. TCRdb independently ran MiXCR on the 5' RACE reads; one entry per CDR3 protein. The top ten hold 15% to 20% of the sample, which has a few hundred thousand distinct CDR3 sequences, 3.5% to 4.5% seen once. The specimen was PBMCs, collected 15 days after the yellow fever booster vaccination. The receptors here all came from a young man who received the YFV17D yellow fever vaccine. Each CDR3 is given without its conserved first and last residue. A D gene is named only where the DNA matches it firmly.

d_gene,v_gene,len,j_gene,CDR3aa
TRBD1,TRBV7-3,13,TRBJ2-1,ASSLLGTGNNEQF
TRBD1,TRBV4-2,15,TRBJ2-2,ASSQDTGGWNTGELF
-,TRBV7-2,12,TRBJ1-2,ASSLRGPSRGYT
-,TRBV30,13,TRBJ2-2,AWSVLGSWTGELF
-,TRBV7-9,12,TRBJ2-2,ASRELGSAGELF
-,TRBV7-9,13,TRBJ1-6,ASSPPRGRTSPLH
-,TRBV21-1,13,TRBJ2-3,ASCGRDRGTDTQY
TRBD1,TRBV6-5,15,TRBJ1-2,ASSQPRQGSKHYGYT
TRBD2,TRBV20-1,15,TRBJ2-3,SARGLAGPRGTDTQY
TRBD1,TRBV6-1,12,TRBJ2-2,ASTPVTGVGELF
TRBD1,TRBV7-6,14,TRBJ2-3,ASSLDRVTSPDTQY
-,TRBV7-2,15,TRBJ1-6,ASSVQQGFTYNSPLH
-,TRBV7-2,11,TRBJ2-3,ASSARVSDTQY
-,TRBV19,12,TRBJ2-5,ASTAGTVKETQY
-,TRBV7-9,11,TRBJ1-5,ASSLGTNQPQH
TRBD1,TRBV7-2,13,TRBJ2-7,ASSSYPGQVYEQY
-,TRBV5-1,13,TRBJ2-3,ASQRVAGHSDTQY
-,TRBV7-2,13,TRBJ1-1,ASSLVSQGVAEAF
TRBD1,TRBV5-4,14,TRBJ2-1,ASSPPGQGAINEQF
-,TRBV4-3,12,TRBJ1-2,ASSWDKMGYGYT
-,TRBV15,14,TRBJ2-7,ATSRIPGTKAYEQY
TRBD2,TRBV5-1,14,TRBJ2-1,ASSFSSGGARNEQF
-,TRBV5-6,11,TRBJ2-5,ASSPLGVETQY
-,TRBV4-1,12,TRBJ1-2,ASSQVEDSGGYT
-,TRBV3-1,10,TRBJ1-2,ASSQVEDGYT
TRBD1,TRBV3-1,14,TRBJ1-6,ASSQDRGTGVSPLH
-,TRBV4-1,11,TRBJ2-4,ASSLDDQNIQY
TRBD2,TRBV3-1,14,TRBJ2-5,ASSQDGAGVGETQY
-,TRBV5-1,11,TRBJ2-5,ASSFQTEETQY
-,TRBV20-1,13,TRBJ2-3,SARDRPRGTDTQY
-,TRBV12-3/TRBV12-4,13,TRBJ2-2,ASSLRSGYTGELF
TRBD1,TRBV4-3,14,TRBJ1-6,ASSHEPTGRNSPLH
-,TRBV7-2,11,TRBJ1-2,ASSPDNNYGYT
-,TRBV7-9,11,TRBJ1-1,ASSLEQGTEAF
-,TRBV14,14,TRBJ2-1,ASSRARGRTYNEQF
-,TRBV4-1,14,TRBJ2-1,ASSPGERSSYNEQF